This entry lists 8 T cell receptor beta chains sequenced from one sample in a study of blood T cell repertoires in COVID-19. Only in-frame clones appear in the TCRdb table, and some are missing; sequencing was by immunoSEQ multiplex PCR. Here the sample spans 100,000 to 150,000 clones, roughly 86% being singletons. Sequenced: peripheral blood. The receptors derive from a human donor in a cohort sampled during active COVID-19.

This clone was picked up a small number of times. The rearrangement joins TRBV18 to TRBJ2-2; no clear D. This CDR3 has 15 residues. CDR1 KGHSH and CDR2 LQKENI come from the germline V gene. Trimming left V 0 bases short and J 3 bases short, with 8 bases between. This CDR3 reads CASSPPNFHTGELFF. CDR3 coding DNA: TGTGCCAGCTCACCACCGAACTTCCACACCGGGGAGCTGTTTTTT. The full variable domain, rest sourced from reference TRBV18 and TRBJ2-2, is NAGVMQNPRHLVRRRGQEARLRCSPMKGHSHVYWYRQLPEEGLKFMVYLQKENIIDESGMPKERFSAEFPKEGPSILRIQQVVRGDSAAYFCASSPPNFHTGELFFGEGSRLTVL.

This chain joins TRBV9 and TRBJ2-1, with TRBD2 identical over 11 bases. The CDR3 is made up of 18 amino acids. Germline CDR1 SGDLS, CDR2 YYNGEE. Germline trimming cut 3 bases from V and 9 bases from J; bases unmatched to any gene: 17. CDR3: CASSDHLRSSGRAGEQFF. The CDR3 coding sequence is TGTGCCAGCAGCGACCATTTACGTAGTAGCGGGAGGGCCGGTGAGCAGTTCTTC.

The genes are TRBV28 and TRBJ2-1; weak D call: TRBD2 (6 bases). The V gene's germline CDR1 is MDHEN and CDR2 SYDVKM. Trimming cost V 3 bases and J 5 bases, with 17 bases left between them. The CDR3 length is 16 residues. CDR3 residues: CASSFLRAGANNEQFF. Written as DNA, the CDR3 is TGTGCCAGCAGTTTCCTGAGAGCGGGCGCGAACAATGAGCAGTTCTTC.

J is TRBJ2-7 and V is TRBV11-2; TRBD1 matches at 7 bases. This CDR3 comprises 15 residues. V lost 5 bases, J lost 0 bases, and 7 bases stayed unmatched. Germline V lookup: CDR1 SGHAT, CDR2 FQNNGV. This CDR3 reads CASSGYRDSSYEQYF. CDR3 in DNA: TGTGCCAGCAGCGGCTACCGGGACAGCTCCTACGAGCAGTACTTC. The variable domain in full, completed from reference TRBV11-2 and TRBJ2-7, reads EAGVAQSPRYKIIEKRQSVAFWCNPISGHATLYWYQQILGQGPKLLIQFQNNGVVDDSQLPKDRFSAERLKGVDSTLKIQPAKLEDSAVYLCASSGYRDSSYEQYFGPGTRLTVT.

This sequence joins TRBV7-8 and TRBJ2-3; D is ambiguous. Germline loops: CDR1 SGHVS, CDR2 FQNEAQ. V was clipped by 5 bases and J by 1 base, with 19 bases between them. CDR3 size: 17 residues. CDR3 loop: CASSPRVGLAGTDTQYF. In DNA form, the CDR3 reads TGTGCCAGCAGCCCCCGTGTTGGTCTGGCCGGCACAGATACGCAGTATTTT.

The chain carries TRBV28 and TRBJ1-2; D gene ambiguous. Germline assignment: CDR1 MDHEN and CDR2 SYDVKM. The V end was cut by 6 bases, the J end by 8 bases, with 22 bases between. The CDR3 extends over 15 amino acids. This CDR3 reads CASSLREVRRGGYTF. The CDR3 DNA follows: TGTGCCAGCAGCTTACGGGAAGTTCGACGCGGGGGCTACACCTTC.

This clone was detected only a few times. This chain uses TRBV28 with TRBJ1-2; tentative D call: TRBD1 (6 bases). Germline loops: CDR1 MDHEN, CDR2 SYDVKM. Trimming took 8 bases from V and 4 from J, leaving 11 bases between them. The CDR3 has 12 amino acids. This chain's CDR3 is CASGRDIYGYTF. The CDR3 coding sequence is TGTGCCAGCGGCCGGGACATCTATGGCTACACCTTC.

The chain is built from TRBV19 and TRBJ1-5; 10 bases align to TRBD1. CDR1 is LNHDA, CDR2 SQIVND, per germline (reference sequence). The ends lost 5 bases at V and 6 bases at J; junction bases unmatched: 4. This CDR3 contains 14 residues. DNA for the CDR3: TGTGCCAGTAGTCCGGGACAGGGGTTTCAGCCCCAGCATTTT. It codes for CASSPGQGFQPQHF.